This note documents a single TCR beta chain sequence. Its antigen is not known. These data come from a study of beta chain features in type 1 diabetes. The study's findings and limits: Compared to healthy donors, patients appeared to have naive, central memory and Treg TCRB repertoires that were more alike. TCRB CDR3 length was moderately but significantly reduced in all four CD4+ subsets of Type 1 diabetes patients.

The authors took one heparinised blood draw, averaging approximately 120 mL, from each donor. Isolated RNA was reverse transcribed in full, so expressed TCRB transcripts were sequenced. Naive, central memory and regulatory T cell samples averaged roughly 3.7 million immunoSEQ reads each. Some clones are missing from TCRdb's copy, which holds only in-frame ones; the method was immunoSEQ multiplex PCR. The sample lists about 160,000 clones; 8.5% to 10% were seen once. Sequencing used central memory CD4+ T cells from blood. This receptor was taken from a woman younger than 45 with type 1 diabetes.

The CDR3 region has the DNA TGTGCCAGCAGCCCCCGAGGCATTAGCGGGAGGGCGGGCAATGAGCAGTTCTTC. This codes for CASSPRGISGRAGNEQFF. The chain links TRBV7-2 to TRBJ2-1, with 11 bases identical to TRBD2. Germline lookup yields CDR1 SGHTA and CDR2 FQGNSA. This CDR3 is built from 18 residues. V gave up 5 bases and J gave up 6 bases; unmatched junction bases: 15.